These 14 T cell receptor beta chains came from one sample sequenced in a study of blood T cell repertoires in COVID-19. Some clones are missing from TCRdb's copy, which holds only in-frame ones; the method was immunoSEQ multiplex PCR. The data show under 85,000 clones, around 84% seen once. The sample was peripheral blood. The receptor set was obtained from a man aged 50 to 59 with acute or convalescent COVID-19.

The chain uses TRBV18 and TRBJ2-2; possibly TRBD2 for D (6 bases). Trimming took 4 bases from V and 6 from J, leaving 12 bases between them. The V gene's germline CDR1 is KGHSH and CDR2 LQKENI. This CDR3 has 14 amino acids. The CDR3: CASSRDSDAGELFF. The CDR3 DNA is TGTGCCAGCTCACGGGACTCAGACGCCGGGGAGCTGTTTTTT.

This chain links TRBV6-5 with TRBJ1-1, with 7 bases aligning to TRBD1. This CDR3 region has 15 residues. From germline, CDR1 is MNHEY and CDR2 SVGAGI. The V segment lost 2 bases and the J segment 0 bases; nucleotides outside the gene matches: 3. CDR3 residues: CASSYLGTVNTEAFF. The CDR3 nucleotides read TGTGCCAGCAGTTACCTGGGGACAGTGAACACTGAAGCTTTCTTT.

The chain uses TRBV28 and TRBJ2-2, with D perhaps TRBD2 (6 bases). Germline lookup yields CDR1 MDHEN and CDR2 SYDVKM. The ends were cut back, 4 bases at V and 1 base at J, with 13 bases in the middle. The CDR3 runs 16 residues. For the CDR3, the DNA is TGTGCCAGCAGTTCGGGGGAGACAATGAACACCGGGGAGCTGTTTTTT. It encodes CASSSGETMNTGELFF.

This clone has more than one count but fewer than ten. The rearrangement links TRBV19 to TRBJ2-2; 14 bases line up with TRBD2. The junction had 10 bases not matched to a gene; V was cut back by 6 bases and J by 4 bases. The CDR3 has 18 residues. CDR1 is LNHDA and CDR2 is SQIVND in the germline V gene (reference sequence). CDR3 nucleotide sequence: TGTGCCAGTAGGACCGGACTAGCGGGAGGCCGTAGCACCGGGGAGCTGTTTTTT. This gives the protein CASRTGLAGGRSTGELFF.

The chain is built from TRBV6-5 and TRBJ2-7, with TRBD1 matching 12 bases. CDR3 length: 14 amino acids. CDR1 is MNHEY and CDR2 is SVGAGI in the germline V gene. With 8 bases clipped from V and 6 bases from J, the junction kept 8 bases outside the gene matches. CDR3 sequence: CASRDRGLQGEQYF. CDR3 sequence (DNA): TGTGCCAGCCGGGACAGGGGGCTACAAGGCGAGCAGTACTTC.

This chain uses TRBV5-1 with TRBJ2-7, with TRBD1 matching 9 bases. Per germline, CDR1 SGHRS and CDR2 YFSETQ. This CDR3 spans 15 amino acids. V trimming: 4 bases; J trimming: 5 bases; junction bases outside the gene matches: 10. This chain's CDR3 is CASSIPGQGFHEQYF. The CDR3 DNA follows: TGCGCCAGCAGCATACCGGGACAGGGTTTCCACGAGCAGTACTTC.

CDR3 loop: CATSRELAGVAFNEQFF. The CDR3 DNA is TGTGCCACCAGCAGAGAATTAGCGGGAGTGGCTTTCAATGAGCAGTTCTTC. J is TRBJ2-1 and V is TRBV15; 9 bases line up with TRBD2. Germline CDR1 LNHNV, CDR2 YYDKDF (reference sequence). V lost 0 bases, J lost 6 bases, and 9 bases stayed unmatched. CDR3 length: 17 amino acids.

The rearrangement uses TRBV10-3 and TRBJ2-3; D is undetermined. The CDR3 is 14 residues long. CDR1 is ENHRY and CDR2 is SYGVKD in the germline V gene. V was clipped by 2 bases and J by 2 bases, with 8 bases between them. The CDR3 coding sequence is TGTGCCATCAGTGAGACCTCACTCACAGATACGCAGTATTTT. This codes for CAISETSLTDTQYF.

CDR3 bases: TGTGCCAGCAGTTACTCGAGGATGGGGAGCCTCGAGCAGTTCTTC. It yields the protein CASSYSRMGSLEQFF. V gene TRBV6-5 combines with J gene TRBJ2-1, with D possibly being TRBD2 (5 bases). Germline V gives CDR1 MNHEY, CDR2 SVGAGI. Trimming took 0 bases from V and 10 from J, leaving 16 bases between them. The CDR3 length is 15 residues.

The rearrangement uses TRBV4-1 and TRBJ2-5; 10 positions agree with TRBD2. J lost 4 bases, V lost 3 bases, and 2 bases had no gene match. The CDR3 runs 14 residues. In germline, CDR1 is MGHRA, CDR2 YSYEKL. The CDR3: CASSHGLAVETQYF. DNA for the CDR3: TGCGCCAGCAGCCACGGACTAGCGGTAGAGACCCAGTACTTC.

CDR3 sequence reads: CASSAGTSGTTDTQYF. The CDR3 DNA follows: TGTGCCAGCAGCGCCGGGACTAGCGGGACGACAGATACGCAGTATTTT. The chain combines TRBV9 with TRBJ2-3, with 13 bases fitting TRBD2. Germline assignment: CDR1 SGDLS and CDR2 YYNGEE. Germline trimming cut 3 bases from V and 3 bases from J; bases unmatched to any gene: 4. The CDR3 is 16 amino acids.

V is TRBV7-2 and J is TRBJ2-7; 7 bases match TRBD2. Germline V gives CDR1 SGHTA, CDR2 FQGNSA. The CDR3 covers 15 residues. V lost 1 base, J lost 1 base, and 4 bases stayed unmatched. For the CDR3, the DNA is TGTGCCAGCAGCTTAGTGGCGGGGGATTCCTACGAGCAGTACTTC. It encodes CASSLVAGDSYEQYF.

The chain carries TRBV27 and TRBJ1-1; D uncertain. The CDR3 sequence is 14 residues long. Germline CDR1 and CDR2: MNHEY and SMNVEV (reference sequence). V gave up 4 bases and J gave up 0 bases, with 9 bases separating them. The CDR3 loop reads CASSSVLLNTEAFF. CDR3 nucleotide sequence: TGTGCCAGCAGTTCCGTCCTTTTGAACACTGAAGCTTTCTTT.

This clone was picked up a small number of times. The chain uses TRBV6-1 and TRBJ1-2; D gene ambiguous. Germline V gene data show CDR1 as MNHNS and CDR2 as SASEGT. This CDR3 is 13 amino acids long. With 1 base removed from V and 4 bases from J, the gap between germline ends came to 7 bases. The CDR3 bases are TGTGCCAGCAGTGAAGATGCGTTCTATGGCTACACCTTC. It translates to CASSEDAFYGYTF.